These 12 T cell receptor beta chains share one sample of origin, sequenced in a study of cytomegalovirus exposure and HLA in healthy donors. The study ran its PCR with 60 Vbeta and 13 Jbeta primers. Assay used: immunoSEQ multiplex PCR; TCRdb lists only in-frame clones, some missing. There are about 200,000 clones in the sample; 70% occur only once, and 2.6% lies in the top ten. Sequenced: PBMCs. Receptors originate from a man between 35 and 55 years old in good health and CMV-seropositive.

This clone was observed a few times. This rearrangement joins TRBV10-3 to TRBJ2-1; TRBD1 matches 12 bases. V was pared by 3 bases and J by 6 bases, with 3 bases of the junction left unmatched. The CDR3 is 15 amino acids. The germline V gene encodes CDR1 ENHRY and CDR2 SYGVKD. The CDR3 coding sequence is TGTGCCATCAGTGAAGGGACAGGGGGCTTCAATGAGCAGTTCTTC. This sequence encodes CAISEGTGGFNEQFF.

This clone has more than one count but fewer than ten. The chain couples TRBV5-1 to TRBJ2-1; 10 bases agree with TRBD2. The CDR3 is made up of 16 amino acids. Trimming removed 3 bases from V and 6 bases from J; junction bases left unmatched: 9. Germline loops: CDR1 SGHRS, CDR2 YFSETQ. CDR3: CASSSSGGRGSNEQFF. The CDR3 DNA is TGCGCCAGCAGCTCTAGCGGGGGTCGGGGTAGCAATGAGCAGTTCTTC. The entire variable domain, with the rest obtained from reference TRBV5-1 and TRBJ2-1, is as follows: KAGVTQTPRYLIKTRGQQVTLSCSPISGHRSVSWYQQTPGQGLQFLFEYFSETQRNKGNFPGRFSGRQFSNSRSEMNVSTLELGDSALYLCASSSSGGRGSNEQFFGPGTRLTVL.

The chain has TRBV28 and TRBJ1-3; TRBD1 is a possible D gene (6 bases). The germline gives CDR1 MDHEN, CDR2 SYDVKM. The CDR3 runs 16 residues. V gave up 6 bases and J gave up 1 base, with 16 bases separating them. The CDR3: CASRRGAGESGNTIYF. The CDR3 DNA sequence: TGTGCCAGCAGGCGGGGGGCAGGGGAGTCTGGAAACACCATATATTTT.

The genes are TRBV5-1 and TRBJ1-2, with 7 bases that match TRBD1. The CDR3 length is 15 residues. The germline V gene encodes CDR1 SGHRS and CDR2 YFSETQ. The ends lost 2 bases at V and 6 bases at J; junction bases unmatched: 10. In DNA, the CDR3 is TGCGCCAGCAGCTTTGTACAGGGGTTGAACGATGGCTACACCTTC. Its translation is CASSFVQGLNDGYTF. Based on the CDR3 plus reference TRBV5-1 and TRBJ1-2, the full variable domain is KAGVTQTPRYLIKTRGQQVTLSCSPISGHRSVSWYQQTPGQGLQFLFEYFSETQRNKGNFPGRFSGRQFSNSRSEMNVSTLELGDSALYLCASSFVQGLNDGYTFGSGTRLTVV.

The chain combines TRBV6-6 with TRBJ1-4; maybe TRBD1 (6 bases). V was clipped by 4 bases and J by 0 bases, with 12 bases between them. The germline CDR1 and CDR2 sequences are MNHNY and SVGAGI (reference sequence). CDR3 length: 16 amino acids. Here the CDR3 reads CASSLQGRATNEKLFF. CDR3 nucleotide sequence: TGTGCCAGCAGTTTACAGGGCCGAGCAACTAATGAAAAACTGTTTTTT.

The rearrangement uses TRBV5-1 and TRBJ2-3; no clear D gene. CDR1 SGHRS and CDR2 YFSETQ come from the germline V gene. V was cut by 4 bases and J by 5 bases, with 11 bases left in between. The CDR3 is 13 amino acids. CDR3 protein: CASSLTQRDTQYF. CDR3 nucleotides: TGCGCCAGCAGCCTCACCCAGCGAGATACGCAGTATTTT.

The V gene is TRBV6-5, the J gene TRBJ2-1; 9 positions agree with TRBD1. Trimming took 5 bases from V and 4 from J; bases not matched to a gene: 6. The CDR3 covers 15 residues. CDR1 is MNHEY and CDR2 is SVGAGI in the germline V gene. The CDR3 region is CASSLDRGSYNEQFF. In DNA, the CDR3 is TGTGCCAGCAGTCTCGACAGGGGGAGTTACAATGAGCAGTTCTTC.

This clone appeared once. The chain recombines TRBV9 with TRBJ2-6; D is uncertain. Trimming shortened V by 4 bases and J by 2 bases, and 4 bases separated the two germline ends. Germline CDR1 and CDR2: SGDLS and YYNGEE. The CDR3 is 13 amino acids. The CDR3: CASSSAGANVLTF. CDR3 nucleotides: TGTGCCAGCAGCTCGGCTGGGGCCAACGTCCTGACTTTC.

On this clone: The same CDR3 also results from other DNA sequences found in this sample. The chain is built from TRBV2 and TRBJ2-5; 10 nucleotides align to TRBD2. The CDR3 is 16 residues long. Germline V lookup: CDR1 SNHLY, CDR2 FYNNEI. Trimming removed 1 base from V and 2 bases from J; junction bases left unmatched: 4. The CDR3 spells CASSEGLAGGQETQYF. As DNA, the CDR3 is TGTGCCAGCAGTGAAGGCTTAGCGGGGGGTCAAGAGACCCAGTACTTC.

The chain carries TRBV7-2 and TRBJ2-3; tentative D call: TRBD1 (6 bases). This CDR3 region has 16 residues. The V end was cut by 4 bases, the J end by 4 bases, with 18 bases between. CDR1 SGHTA and CDR2 FQGNSA come from the germline V gene. CDR3 coding DNA: TGTGCCAGCAGCTCCGTGGGGGCTTTGTCCCCAGATACGCAGTATTTT. Translating it yields CASSSVGALSPDTQYF.

As regards this clone: The same CDR3 also results from other DNA sequences found in this sample. The genes are TRBV15 and TRBJ2-7; 7 bases are a match to TRBD1. The junction had 4 bases not matched to a gene; V was cut back by 0 bases and J by 2 bases. This CDR3 has 15 amino acids. The germline gives CDR1 LNHNV, CDR2 YYDKDF (reference sequence). CDR3 protein: CATSRDRQGAYEQYF. For the CDR3, the DNA is TGTGCCACCAGCAGAGATAGGCAGGGGGCCTACGAGCAGTACTTC.

The chain is built from TRBV27 and TRBJ1-5; D is perhaps TRBD1 (5 bases). Germline lookup yields CDR1 MNHEY and CDR2 SMNVEV (reference sequence). V was pared by 8 bases and J by 8 bases, with 16 bases between. The CDR3 totals 13 residues. The CDR3 loop is CASCGRVGKPQHF. The CDR3 coding sequence is TGTGCCAGCTGTGGCAGGGTGGGAAAGCCCCAGCATTTT.